Each of the 18 T cell receptor beta chains below was sequenced from the same sample in a study of blood T cell repertoires in COVID-19 (dated by TCRdb to 2019 to 2021). Receptor amplification or capture employed the immunoSEQ multiplex PCR assay. TCRdb mirrors the immuneACCESS table, restricted to in-frame sequences. Some clones are absent from its copies; in checked studies, under half trace to an unresolved V gene, and the reason for the others is unknown. The sample table records about 41,000 clones; around four fifths of these occur just once. Less than 55% of the sample rests with the top ten. Sequenced material: peripheral blood. These receptors all stem from a woman older than 75 with active or convalescent COVID-19.

The J gene is TRBJ1-5, the V gene TRBV6-5; TRBD1 might be the D (5 bases). V lost 7 bases, J lost 3 bases, and 13 bases lay in between. There are 14 residues in the CDR3. The germline gives CDR1 MNHEY, CDR2 SVGAGI. CDR3 nucleotide sequence: TGTGCCAGCAAGTCCAGGGAGGTCAATCAGCCCCAGCATTTT. This gives the protein CASKSREVNQPQHF.

The chain carries TRBV21-1 and TRBJ1-5. TRBV21-1 is reported as a pseudogene. This CDR3 has 16 residues. CDR3 protein: CASSGVGGADNQPQHF. CDR3 in DNA: TGTGCCAGCAGCGGCGTGGGGGGTGCGGACAATCAGCCCCAGCATTTT.

In nucleotides, the CDR3 is TGTGCCGGATCGCAGGGTATTAGTAATCAGCCCCAGCATTTT. Translating it yields CAGSQGISNQPQHF. The chain recombines TRBV6-5 with TRBJ1-5; the D gene is possibly TRBD1 (5 bases). Germline lookup yields CDR1 MNHEY and CDR2 SVGAGI. The V gene lost 11 bases and the J gene lost 4 bases, with 18 bases spanning the gap. This CDR3 has 14 amino acids.

The chain couples TRBV7-3 to TRBJ1-1; D might be TRBD1 (5 bases). CDR1 is SGHTA and CDR2 is FQGTGA in the germline V gene. V lost 2 bases and J lost 1, with 8 bases in between. The CDR3 is made up of 14 amino acids. The CDR3 reads CASSLGHSNTEAFF. CDR3 nucleotide sequence: TGTGCCAGCAGCTTAGGACATTCGAACACTGAAGCTTTCTTT.

This sequence joins TRBV6-6 and TRBJ2-7, with 9 positions matching TRBD2. In germline, CDR1 is MNHNY, CDR2 SVGAGI (reference sequence). This CDR3 is 14 amino acids long. V lost 5 bases, J lost 2 bases, and 4 bases stayed unmatched. The CDR3 loop is CASSTGTSTYEQYF. Here the CDR3 DNA reads TGTGCCAGCAGTACTGGGACTAGCACCTACGAGCAGTACTTC.

The CDR3 DNA sequence: TGTGCCAGCGGGACAGGGGGATATCAGCCCCAGCATTTT. Translation: CASGTGGYQPQHF. V usage is TRBV19 and J usage is TRBJ1-5; 11 nucleotides agree with TRBD1. The germline gives CDR1 LNHDA, CDR2 SQIVND (reference sequence). V was clipped by 9 bases and J by 5 bases; unmatched bases: 3. This CDR3 spans 13 amino acids. The full variable domain, with the rest looked up from reference TRBV19 and TRBJ1-5, is DGGITQSPKYLFRKEGQNVTLSCEQNLNHDAMYWYRQDPGQGLRLIYYSQIVNDFQKGDIAEGYSVSREKKESFPLTVTSAQKNPTAFYLCASGTGGYQPQHFGDGTRLSIL.

The rearrangement links TRBV3-1 (or the pseudogene TRBV3-2) to TRBJ1-1; D might be TRBD1 (5 bases). The CDR3 spans 14 residues. V lost 6 bases and J 6 bases, leaving 17 bases between the germline ends. Germline CDR1 LGHDT, CDR2 YNNKEL (reference sequence). CDR3 DNA: TGTGCCAGCAGGAAAAGGGACTCTCTCGCTGAAGCTTTCTTT. This codes for CASRKRDSLAEAFF.

The J gene is TRBJ2-5, the V gene TRBV6-2 or TRBV6-3, with 9 bases aligning to TRBD1. The CDR3 consists of 13 residues. Looked up from germline, CDR1 is MNHEY and CDR2 is SVGEGT. V dropped 6 bases and J dropped 7; count of bases not matched to a gene: 6. CDR3 in DNA: TGTGCCAGCAGCCAAATACAGGGGGCGACCCAGTACTTC. This encodes CASSQIQGATQYF.

DNA for the CDR3: TGTGCCTGGAGGAAACAGGGGGCTAATACTGAAGCTTTCTTT. It codes for CAWRKQGANTEAFF. This sequence joins TRBV30 and TRBJ1-1; 9 bases agree with TRBD1. The length of the CDR3 is 14 residues. Germline V gives CDR1 GTSNPN, CDR2 SVGIG (reference sequence). The V segment lost 3 bases and the J segment 5 bases; nucleotides outside the gene matches: 7.

V gene TRBV19 combines with J gene TRBJ2-2; 10 bases are shared with TRBD1. Per the germline V gene, CDR1 is LNHDA and CDR2 is SQIVND (reference sequence). CDR3 length: 16 amino acids. With 4 bases clipped from V and 0 bases from J, the junction kept 2 bases outside the gene matches. CDR3 amino acids: CASSKDRGPNTGELFF. CDR3 DNA sequence: TGTGCCAGTAGTAAAGACAGGGGGCCGAACACCGGGGAGCTGTTTTTT. The full variable domain, in which reference TRBV19 and TRBJ2-2 provide the parts outside the CDR3, is DGGITQSPKYLFRKEGQNVTLSCEQNLNHDAMYWYRQDPGQGLRLIYYSQIVNDFQKGDIAEGYSVSREKKESFPLTVTSAQKNPTAFYLCASSKDRGPNTGELFFGEGSRLTVL.

The chain joins TRBV9 to TRBJ2-2, with a tentative D call TRBD2 (6 bases). Germline V gives CDR1 SGDLS, CDR2 YYNGEE. Deletions cut 4 bases from V and 7 bases from J, with 17 bases between. The length of the CDR3 is 15 residues. The CDR3 is CASSPRGREIGELFF. In nucleotides, the CDR3 is TGTGCCAGCAGCCCTCGAGGGCGGGAAATCGGGGAGCTGTTTTTT.

This chain joins TRBV9 and TRBJ1-1; no reliable D call. Germline V gene sequence: CDR1 SGDLS, CDR2 YYNGEE. With 3 bases removed from V and 7 bases from J, the gap between germline ends came to 13 bases. The CDR3 spans 13 residues. CDR3 nucleotides: TGTGCCAGCAGCGCCACCCGCGGCGGTGAAGCTTTCTTT. Protein product: CASSATRGGEAFF.

The chain uses TRBV7-9 and TRBJ2-7; perhaps TRBD1 as D (5 bases). CDR1 SEHNR and CDR2 FQNEAQ come from the germline V gene (reference sequence). The CDR3 length is 12 residues. V dropped 6 bases and J dropped 4 bases, with 10 bases sitting between them. The CDR3 loop reads CASSSGFYEQYF. The CDR3 DNA reads TGTGCCAGCAGTTCAGGGTTTTACGAGCAGTACTTC.

V and J are TRBV7-9 and TRBJ1-6; D gene uncertain. V was clipped by 6 bases and J by 8 bases, with 11 bases between them. The CDR3 runs 13 residues. Germline CDR1 is SEHNR and CDR2 is FQNEAQ (reference sequence). The CDR3 is CASRISGDSPLHF. The DNA of the CDR3 is TGTGCCAGCAGGATAAGTGGAGATTCACCCCTCCACTTT.

The genes are TRBV5-1 and TRBJ1-5; D gene uncertain. CDR3 length: 11 residues. V was shortened by 0 bases and J by 12 bases, with 7 bases between the two germline ends. CDR1 and CDR2 from the germline V gene are SGHRS and YFSETQ. In nucleotides, the CDR3 is TGCGCCAGCAGCTTGGCTGAGTACCAGCATTTT. Translation: CASSLAEYQHF.

The V gene is TRBV6-6, the J gene TRBJ2-7, with 10 bases lining up with TRBD1. Germline V gene lookup returns CDR1 MNHNY and CDR2 SVGAGI (reference sequence). The CDR3 totals 13 residues. J lost 6 bases, V lost 2 bases, and 1 base had no gene match. CDR3 bases: TGTGCCAGCAGTTACGGACAGGGGGTCGAGCAGTACTTC. As protein: CASSYGQGVEQYF.

This chain uses TRBV28 with TRBJ1-4; unclear D gene. This CDR3 region has 14 residues. Germline values: CDR1 MDHEN, CDR2 SYDVKM. Trimming stripped 5 bases from V and 2 bases from J, with 9 bases between. As DNA, the CDR3 is TGTGCCAGCAGTGGGAGGGTCACTAATGAAAAACTGTTTTTT. Translation gives CASSGRVTNEKLFF.

This clone occurred a few times. The genes are TRBV12-3 or TRBV12-4 and TRBJ1-5; 7 bases fit TRBD1. There are 13 residues in the CDR3. The V segment lost 5 bases and the J segment 10 bases; nucleotides outside the gene matches: 8. The CDR3 sequence is CASSTTGARPQHF. The CDR3 nucleotides are TGTGCCAGCAGTACCACAGGGGCGCGCCCCCAGCATTTT.